Presented here are 29 T cell receptor beta chains from one specimen sequenced in a study of T-cell memory formation after mild COVID-19. TCRdb reanalysed the 5' RACE reads using MiXCR and keeps one entry per CDR3 protein. The sample records about 150,000 distinct CDR3 sequences, 19% being singletons. The material sequenced was PBMCs or a T cell subset sorted from them (not recorded which). The origin of the receptors is an adult woman who had mild COVID-19 (a few samples of this study predate the infection). Cell type and time point are not known.

The chain is built from TRBV4-3 and TRBJ2-2, with D hard to call. In germline, CDR1 is LGHNA, CDR2 YSLEER. The CDR3 has 15 amino acids. V dropped 0 bases and J dropped 2 bases, with 7 bases sitting between them. The CDR3 spells CASSQDRLNTGELFF. In DNA, the CDR3 is TGCGCCAGCAGCCAAGATAGACTTAACACCGGGGAGCTGTTTTTT.

Only a few counts were recorded for this clonotype. The rearrangement joins TRBV5-1 to TRBJ1-2; possible D gene TRBD1, 6 bases. The CDR3 has 15 amino acids. From germline, CDR1 is SGHRS and CDR2 YFSETQ. V was pared by 3 bases and J by 7 bases, with 19 bases between. Written as DNA, the CDR3 is TGCGCCAGCAGCTGGACGACCGACAGGTCCGCTGGCTACACCTTC. Residues: CASSWTTDRSAGYTF.

The gene calls are TRBV20-1 and TRBJ1-1; 7 bases fit TRBD1. Per the germline V gene, CDR1 is DFQATT and CDR2 is SNEGSKA (reference sequence). The ends lost 4 bases at V and 0 bases at J; junction bases unmatched: 8. The CDR3 sequence is 15 residues long. The CDR3 bases are TGCAGTGCTATCTCCGGGACAGTCATGAACACTGAAGCTTTCTTT. This translates into CSAISGTVMNTEAFF.

This clonotype was seen ten or more times. The V and J genes are TRBV5-1 and TRBJ2-3; D is tentatively TRBD1 or TRBD2 (5 bases each). V lost 7 bases and J 3 bases, leaving 15 bases between the germline ends. CDR3 size: 14 residues. CDR1 is SGHRS, CDR2 YFSETQ, per germline. The DNA for the CDR3 is TGCGCCAGCGGAACCCGGGGCGAGACAGATACGCAGTATTTT. Protein product: CASGTRGETDTQYF.

V gene TRBV24-1 combines with J gene TRBJ2-1; tentatively, D is TRBD1 (7 bases). Deletions cut 9 bases from V and 5 bases from J, with 16 bases between. The length of the CDR3 is 14 residues. In germline, CDR1 is KGHDR, CDR2 SFDVKD. The CDR3 loop reads CATRRGPGNNEQFF. The CDR3 bases are TGTGCCACCCGGAGGGGGCCAGGCAACAATGAGCAGTTCTTC.

The chain carries TRBV7-8 and TRBJ2-3; 7 bases are shared with TRBD1. The CDR3 extends over 15 amino acids. The germline CDR1 and CDR2 sequences are SGHVS and FQNEAQ. Losses at the gene ends were 5 bases for V and 4 bases for J; bases not matched to a gene: 9. The DNA of the CDR3 is TGTGCCAGCAGCACAGACAGGGAAGGAGCAGATACGCAGTATTTT. Protein sequence: CASSTDREGADTQYF.

The chain combines TRBV5-1 with TRBJ2-5; 7 bases agree with TRBD1. The CDR3 is 14 residues long. Germline loops: CDR1 SGHRS, CDR2 YFSETQ. The junction had 6 bases not matched to a gene; V was cut back by 2 bases and J by 5 bases. This CDR3 is CASSLQGSRETQYF. As DNA, the CDR3 is TGCGCCAGCAGCTTACAGGGGTCTCGGGAGACCCAGTACTTC.

This clonotype showed up just a few times. This chain uses TRBV20-1 with TRBJ1-5; D might be TRBD1 (6 bases). Germline CDR1 DFQATT, CDR2 SNEGSKA (reference sequence). Trimming pared 0 bases from V and 4 bases from J, leaving 10 bases between. This CDR3 region has 14 residues. The CDR3 spells CSARDKGGNQPQHF. CDR3 nucleotides: TGCAGTGCTAGAGATAAAGGGGGAAATCAGCCCCAGCATTTT.

V is TRBV5-1 and J is TRBJ2-4; D remains ambiguous. CDR1 and CDR2 (germline): SGHRS, YFSETQ. Trimming pared 3 bases from V and 8 bases from J, leaving 12 bases between. This CDR3 spans 13 amino acids. The CDR3 sequence: CASSSLTAHIQYF. CDR3 DNA sequence: TGCGCCAGCAGCTCCCTCACGGCCCACATTCAGTACTTC.

The gene calls are TRBV18 and TRBJ2-3; D might be TRBD1 or TRBD2, each matching 5 bases. Germline CDR1 KGHSH, CDR2 LQKENI. This CDR3 region has 13 residues. With 6 bases removed from V and 5 bases from J, the gap between germline ends came to 12 bases. CDR3 in amino acids: CASSGTLLDTQYF. The CDR3 DNA sequence: TGTGCCAGCTCCGGGACCCTTTTAGATACGCAGTATTTT.

The rearrangement uses TRBV6-1 and TRBJ2-2; TRBD1 might be the D (6 bases). V was shortened by 7 bases and J by 4 bases, with 16 bases between the two germline ends. The germline V gene encodes CDR1 MNHNS and CDR2 SASEGT. This CDR3 region has 15 residues. This CDR3 reads CASILAGAVTGELFF. In nucleotides, the CDR3 is TGTGCCAGCATTCTTGCAGGGGCGGTCACCGGGGAGCTGTTTTTT.

This clonotype occurred a few times. The chain carries TRBV2 and TRBJ2-3; maybe TRBD2 (5 bases). The CDR3 length is 13 residues. The germline gives CDR1 SNHLY, CDR2 FYNNEI. V was pared by 6 bases and J by 4 bases, with 11 bases between. The CDR3, as DNA: TGTGCCAGCAGCCGGGATACGGCAGATACGCAGTATTTT. It translates to CASSRDTADTQYF.

This clonotype occurred a few times. The chain couples TRBV9 to TRBJ2-2; 8 bases are a match to TRBD2. Germline loops: CDR1 SGDLS, CDR2 YYNGEE. This CDR3 contains 16 residues. Unmatched junction bases numbered 9, after V lost 3 bases and J lost 5 bases. The chain's CDR3 is CASSGLAGSRTGELFF. The DNA for the CDR3 is TGTGCCAGCAGCGGATTAGCGGGGAGTCGGACCGGGGAGCTGTTTTTT. Full variable domain (missing parts from reference TRBV9 and TRBJ2-2): DSGVTQTPKHLITATGQRVTLRCSPRSGDLSVYWYQQSLDQGLQFLIQYYNGEERAKGNILERFSAQQFPDLHSELNLSSLELGDSALYFCASSGLAGSRTGELFFGEGSRLTVL.

This clonotype was found many times. This sequence joins TRBV15 and TRBJ2-3; D is uncertain. In germline, CDR1 is LNHNV, CDR2 YYDKDF (reference sequence). This CDR3 comprises 18 residues. V shed 0 bases and J shed 2 bases, with 18 bases lying between them. The CDR3 nucleotides read TGTGCCACCAGCAGAGATGGGCATCGAGCCTCCCCCACAGATACGCAGTATTTT. It yields the protein CATSRDGHRASPTDTQYF.

This clonotype was seen only a few times. V is TRBV5-1 and J is TRBJ2-3; tentatively, D is TRBD2 (6 bases). Trimming cost V 5 bases and J 2 bases, with 12 bases left between them. Germline loops: CDR1 SGHRS, CDR2 YFSETQ. CDR3 size: 14 residues. In DNA form, the CDR3 reads TGCGCCAGCAGGTCGGGGGAAATCACAGATACGCAGTATTTT. Amino acids: CASRSGEITDTQYF.

This chain connects TRBV24-1 to TRBJ2-3; a possible D gene is TRBD2 (5 bases). The germline V gene has CDR1 KGHDR and CDR2 SFDVKD. The germline V and J ends were trimmed by 6 bases and 2 bases, with 14 bases remaining between them. CDR3 length equals 15 residues. DNA of the CDR3: TGTGCCACCAGTCGGGGAGCGGCTGCCACAGATACGCAGTATTTT. Translation: CATSRGAAATDTQYF.

The gene calls are TRBV6-6 and TRBJ2-4; 8 positions match TRBD2. The CDR3 consists of 15 residues. Trimming took 6 bases from V and 1 from J; bases not matched to a gene: 5. CDR1 is MNHNY and CDR2 is SVGAGI in the germline V gene (reference sequence). The CDR3 sequence is CASRRGEGAKNIQYF. The CDR3 DNA reads TGTGCCAGCAGGCGGGGGGAAGGGGCCAAAAACATTCAGTACTTC.

The V gene is TRBV10-3, the J gene TRBJ2-7; a possible D gene is TRBD2 (6 bases). Trimming removed 5 bases from V and 1 base from J, with 12 bases in between. Germline V gene sequence: CDR1 ENHRY, CDR2 SYGVKD. The CDR3 loop spans 14 amino acids. CDR3: CAISTGEESYEQYF. CDR3 nucleotide sequence: TGTGCCATCAGTACGGGGGAGGAGTCCTACGAGCAGTACTTC.

The rearrangement joins TRBV7-2 to TRBJ1-1; 10 nucleotides agree with TRBD1. This CDR3 is built from 15 residues. After removal of 3 bases from V and 3 bases from J, the junction contained 4 bases not matched to a gene. Germline-derived CDR1 and CDR2 are SGHTA and FQGNSA. The DNA of the CDR3 is TGTGCCAGCAGCTTGCTCGGGACAGGGGACACTGAAGCTTTCTTT. Its translation is CASSLLGTGDTEAFF.

The genes are TRBV7-6 and TRBJ2-1, with D hard to call. The germline V gene encodes CDR1 SGHVS and CDR2 FNYEAQ. The V end lost 2 bases, the J end lost 6 bases, and 14 bases lay between the germline ends. This CDR3 has 15 amino acids. CDR3 region: CASSLSTLSSNEQFF. In DNA, the CDR3 is TGTGCCAGCAGCTTATCCACCCTTAGCAGCAATGAGCAGTTCTTC.

The chain uses TRBV3-1 and TRBJ2-3, with D unclear. Germline lookup yields CDR1 LGHDT and CDR2 YNNKEL (reference sequence). The CDR3 totals 14 residues. Trimming stripped 6 bases from V and 6 bases from J, with 16 bases between. The CDR3 DNA reads as TGTGCCAGCAGTCCACACCTCGGATTCGATACGCAGTATTTT. Protein: CASSPHLGFDTQYF.

There are a few counts of this clonotype. The chain recombines TRBV7-3 with TRBJ1-1, with D possibly being TRBD1 (5 bases). V was clipped by 5 bases and J by 1 base, with 11 bases between them. CDR1 and CDR2 from the germline V gene are SGHTA and FQGTGA. The CDR3 extends over 14 amino acids. Here the CDR3 reads CASSRDYSNTEAFF. In DNA, the CDR3 is TGTGCCAGCAGCCGGGACTACTCGAACACTGAAGCTTTCTTT.

This clonotype was seen more than once but under ten times. The V and J genes are TRBV3-1 and TRBJ2-2; no definite D call. Trimming removed 4 bases from V and 8 bases from J, with 17 bases in between. Germline V gene sequence: CDR1 LGHDT, CDR2 YNNKEL (reference sequence). CDR3 length: 15 amino acids. CDR3 protein: CASSPLGRTAGELFF. The CDR3 nucleotides are TGTGCCAGCAGCCCCCTCGGACGGACGGCTGGGGAGCTGTTTTTT.

This clonotype was seen ten or more times. J is TRBJ2-3 and V is TRBV7-2; D gene uncertain. CDR3 size: 15 residues. Trimming removed 0 bases at V and 4 bases at J, with 11 bases between. Germline V gene lookup returns CDR1 SGHTA and CDR2 FQGNSA. Written as DNA, the CDR3 is TGTGCCAGCAGCTTAGCGGCCGGGTTGGCAGATACGCAGTATTTT. Its translation: CASSLAAGLADTQYF.

Points on this clonotype: The junction departs from germline at one end; a sequencing error may be responsible. V gene TRBV14 combines with J gene TRBJ1-6; D unclear. Looked up from germline, CDR1 is SGHDN and CDR2 is FVKESK. This CDR3 is built from 14 residues. In DNA form, the CDR3 reads TGTGCCAGCAACCAAAGGGATTATAATTCACCCCTCCACTTT. Translated: CASNQRDYNSPLHF.

This chain joins TRBV7-3 and TRBJ2-3; perhaps TRBD2 as D (6 bases). The CDR3 extends over 15 amino acids. CDR1 SGHTA and CDR2 FQGTGA come from the germline V gene. The V gene lost 5 bases and the J gene lost 2 bases, with 14 bases spanning the gap. The CDR3 sequence: CASSPLASDTDTQYF. The CDR3 DNA sequence: TGTGCCAGCAGCCCCCTAGCGTCAGACACAGATACGCAGTATTTT.

The chain links TRBV20-1 to TRBJ1-5; 7 nucleotides agree with TRBD1. The V and J ends lost 1 base and 0 bases, in that order; junction bases with no gene match: 9. The CDR3 totals 17 residues. Germline lookup yields CDR1 DFQATT and CDR2 SNEGSKA (reference sequence). Written as DNA, the CDR3 is TGCAGTGCTAGAGGGAGCGGGACAGATTATAGCAATCAGCCCCAGCATTTT. Protein: CSARGSGTDYSNQPQHF.

This sequence joins TRBV5-6 and TRBJ2-1; D is possibly TRBD1 (5 bases). Trimming shortened V by 4 bases and J by 8 bases, and 13 bases separated the two germline ends. CDR3 length equals 13 residues. Per germline, CDR1 SGHDT and CDR2 YYEEEE. CDR3 residues: CASSKQAGHEQFF. CDR3 nucleotide sequence: TGTGCCAGCAGCAAACAGGCTGGCCATGAGCAGTTCTTC.

CDR3 loop: CASGLTHRGTSGGSVTGELFF. For the CDR3, the DNA is TGTGCTAGTGGTTTGACCCACAGGGGGACTAGCGGGGGCTCGGTCACCGGGGAGCTGTTTTTT. The chain has TRBV12-5 and TRBJ2-2; 14 bases line up with TRBD2. CDR1 and CDR2 from the germline V gene are LGHNT and FRNRAP. This CDR3 region has 21 residues. The J segment lost 4 bases and the V segment lost 2 bases, leaving 15 bases of the junction unmatched.